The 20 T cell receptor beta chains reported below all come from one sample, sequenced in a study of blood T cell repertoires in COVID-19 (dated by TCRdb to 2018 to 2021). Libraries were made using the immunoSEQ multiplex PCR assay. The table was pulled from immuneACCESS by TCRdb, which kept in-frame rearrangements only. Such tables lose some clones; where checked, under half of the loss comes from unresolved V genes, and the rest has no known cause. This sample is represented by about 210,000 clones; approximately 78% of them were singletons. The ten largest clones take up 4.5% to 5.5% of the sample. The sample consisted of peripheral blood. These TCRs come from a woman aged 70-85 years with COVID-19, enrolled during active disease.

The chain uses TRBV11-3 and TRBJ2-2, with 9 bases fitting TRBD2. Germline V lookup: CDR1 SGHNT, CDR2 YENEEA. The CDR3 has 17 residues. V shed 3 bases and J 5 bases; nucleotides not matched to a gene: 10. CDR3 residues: CASSLRPAGGQTGELFF. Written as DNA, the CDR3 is TGTGCCAGCAGCTTGAGACCAGCGGGAGGTCAAACCGGGGAGCTGTTTTTT.

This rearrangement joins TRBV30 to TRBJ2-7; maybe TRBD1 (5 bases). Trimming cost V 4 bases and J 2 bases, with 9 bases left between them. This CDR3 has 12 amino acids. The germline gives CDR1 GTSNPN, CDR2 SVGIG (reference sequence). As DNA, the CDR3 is TGTGCCTGGAACAGGACCCCCTACGAGCAGTACTTC. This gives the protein CAWNRTPYEQYF.

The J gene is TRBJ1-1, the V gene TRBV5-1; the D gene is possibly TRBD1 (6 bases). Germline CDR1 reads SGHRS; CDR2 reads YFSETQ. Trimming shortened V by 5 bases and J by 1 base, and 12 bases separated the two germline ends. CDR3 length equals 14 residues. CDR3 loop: CASSPGTPNTEAFF. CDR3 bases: TGCGCCAGCAGTCCCGGGACACCGAACACTGAAGCTTTCTTT.

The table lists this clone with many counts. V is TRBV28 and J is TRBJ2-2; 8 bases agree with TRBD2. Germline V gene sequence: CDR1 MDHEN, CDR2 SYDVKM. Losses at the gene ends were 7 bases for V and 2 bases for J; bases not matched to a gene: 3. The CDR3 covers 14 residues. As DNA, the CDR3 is TGTGCCAGCAAACTAGCGGCCAACACCGGGGAGCTGTTTTTT. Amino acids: CASKLAANTGELFF. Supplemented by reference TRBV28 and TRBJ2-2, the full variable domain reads DVKVTQSSRYLVKRTGEKVFLECVQDMDHENMFWYRQDPGLGLRLIYFSYDVKMKEKGDIPEGYSVSREKKERFSLILESASTNQTSMYLCASKLAANTGELFFGEGSRLTVL.

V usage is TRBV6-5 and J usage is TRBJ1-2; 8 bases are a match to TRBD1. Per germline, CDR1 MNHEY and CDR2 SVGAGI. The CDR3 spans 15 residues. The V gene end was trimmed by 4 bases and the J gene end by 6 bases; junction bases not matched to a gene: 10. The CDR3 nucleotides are TGTGCCAGCAGTTCCTTGGACAGGGCGGCGGATGGCTACACCTTC. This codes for CASSSLDRAADGYTF.

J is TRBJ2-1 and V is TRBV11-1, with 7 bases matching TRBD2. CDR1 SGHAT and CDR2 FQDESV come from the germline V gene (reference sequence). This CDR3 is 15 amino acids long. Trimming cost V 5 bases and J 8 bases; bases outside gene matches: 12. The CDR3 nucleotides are TGTGCCAGCAGCCCCGGGACTACCCATAGAGATGAGCAGTTCTTC. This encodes CASSPGTTHRDEQFF.

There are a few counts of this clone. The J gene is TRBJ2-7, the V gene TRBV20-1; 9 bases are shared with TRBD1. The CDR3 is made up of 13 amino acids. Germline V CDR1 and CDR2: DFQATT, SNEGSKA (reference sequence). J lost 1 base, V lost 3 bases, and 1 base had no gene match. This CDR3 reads CSASGTGSYEQYF. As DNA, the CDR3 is TGCAGTGCTAGTGGGACAGGGTCCTACGAGCAGTACTTC.

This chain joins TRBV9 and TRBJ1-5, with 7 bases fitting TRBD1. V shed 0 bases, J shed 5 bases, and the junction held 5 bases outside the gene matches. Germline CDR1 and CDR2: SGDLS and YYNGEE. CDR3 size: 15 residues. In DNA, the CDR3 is TGTGCCAGCAGCGTAGGGGAACAGGGGTATCAGCCCCAGCATTTT. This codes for CASSVGEQGYQPQHF.

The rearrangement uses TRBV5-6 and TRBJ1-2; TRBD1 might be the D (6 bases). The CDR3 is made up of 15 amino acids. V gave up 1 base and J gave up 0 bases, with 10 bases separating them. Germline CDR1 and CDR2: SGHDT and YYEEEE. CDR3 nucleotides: TGTGCCAGCAGCTTGTTCCAGGGGACTAACTATGGCTACACCTTC. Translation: CASSLFQGTNYGYTF.

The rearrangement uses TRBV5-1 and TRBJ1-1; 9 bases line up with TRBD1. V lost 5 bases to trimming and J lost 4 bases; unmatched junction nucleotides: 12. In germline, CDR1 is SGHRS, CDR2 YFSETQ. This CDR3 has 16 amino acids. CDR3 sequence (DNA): TGCGCCAGCAGATCCTACCCCGGGACAGGGACCACTGAAGCTTTCTTT. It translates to CASRSYPGTGTTEAFF.

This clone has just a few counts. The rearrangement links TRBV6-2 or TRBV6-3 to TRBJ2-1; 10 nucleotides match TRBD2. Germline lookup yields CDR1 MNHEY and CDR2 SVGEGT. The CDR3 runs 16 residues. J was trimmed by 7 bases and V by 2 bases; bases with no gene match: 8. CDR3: CASSYPWGLATNEQFF. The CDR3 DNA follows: TGTGCCAGCAGTTACCCATGGGGACTAGCGACTAATGAGCAGTTCTTC.

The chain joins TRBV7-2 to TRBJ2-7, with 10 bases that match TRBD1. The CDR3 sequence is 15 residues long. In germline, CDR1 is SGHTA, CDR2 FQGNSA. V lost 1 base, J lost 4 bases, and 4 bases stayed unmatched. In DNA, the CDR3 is TGTGCCAGCAGCTTAGGACAGGGGGCCCGGTACGAGCAGTACTTC. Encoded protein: CASSLGQGARYEQYF.

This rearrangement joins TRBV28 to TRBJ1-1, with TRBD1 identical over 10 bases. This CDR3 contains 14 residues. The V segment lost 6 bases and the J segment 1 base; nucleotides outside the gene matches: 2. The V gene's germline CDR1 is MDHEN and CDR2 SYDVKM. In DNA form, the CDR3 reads TGTGCCAGCAGGAGACAGGGGGCGAACACTGAAGCTTTCTTT. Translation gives CASRRQGANTEAFF.

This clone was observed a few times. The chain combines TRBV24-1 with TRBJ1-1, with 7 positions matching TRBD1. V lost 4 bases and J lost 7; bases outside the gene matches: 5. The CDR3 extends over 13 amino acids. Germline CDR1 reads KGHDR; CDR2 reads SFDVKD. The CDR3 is CATSEPQGGEAFF. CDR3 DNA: TGTGCCACCAGTGAACCCCAGGGGGGTGAAGCTTTCTTT.

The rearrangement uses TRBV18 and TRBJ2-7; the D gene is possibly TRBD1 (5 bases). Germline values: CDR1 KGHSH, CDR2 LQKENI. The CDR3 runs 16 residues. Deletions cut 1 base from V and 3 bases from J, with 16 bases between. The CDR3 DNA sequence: TGTGCCAGCTCACCACGAGGTGACAGAAGAGACTACGAGCAGTACTTC. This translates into CASSPRGDRRDYEQYF.

The CDR3 coding sequence is TGTGCCAGCAGGGCCTCGGGTTTCTACGAGCAGTACTTC. It translates to CASRASGFYEQYF. The chain joins TRBV6-5 to TRBJ2-7; unclear D gene. Trimming shortened V by 6 bases and J by 3 bases, and 12 bases separated the two germline ends. CDR3 size: 13 residues. CDR1 MNHEY and CDR2 SVGAGI come from the germline V gene.

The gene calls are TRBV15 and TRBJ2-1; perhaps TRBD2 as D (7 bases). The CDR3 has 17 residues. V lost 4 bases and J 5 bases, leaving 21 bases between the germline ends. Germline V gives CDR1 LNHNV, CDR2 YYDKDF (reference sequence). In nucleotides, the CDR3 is TGTGCCACCAGCAACGGAGGCTGGGGGGGCGCACACAATGAGCAGTTCTTC. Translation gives CATSNGGWGGAHNEQFF. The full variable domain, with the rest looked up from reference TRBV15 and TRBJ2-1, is DAMVIQNPRYQVTQFGKPVTLSCSQTLNHNVMYWYQQKSSQAPKLLFHYYDKDFNNEADTPDNFQSRRPNTSFCFLDIRSPGLGDTAMYLCATSNGGWGGAHNEQFFGPGTRLTVL.

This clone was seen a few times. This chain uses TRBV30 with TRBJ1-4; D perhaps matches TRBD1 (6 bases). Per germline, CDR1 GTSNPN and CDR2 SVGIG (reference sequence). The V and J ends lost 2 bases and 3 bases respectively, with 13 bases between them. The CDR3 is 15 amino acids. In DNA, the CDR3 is TGTGCCTGGAGTTTAGGGGGGGAGGCTAATGAAAAACTGTTTTTT. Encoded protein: CAWSLGGEANEKLFF.

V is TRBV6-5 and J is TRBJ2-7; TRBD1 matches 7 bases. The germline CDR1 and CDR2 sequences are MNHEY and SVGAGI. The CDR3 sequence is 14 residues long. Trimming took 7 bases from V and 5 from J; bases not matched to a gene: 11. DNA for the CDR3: TGTGCCAGCAAGGGGGCCCTGGGGAGCGACGAGCAGTACTTC. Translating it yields CASKGALGSDEQYF.

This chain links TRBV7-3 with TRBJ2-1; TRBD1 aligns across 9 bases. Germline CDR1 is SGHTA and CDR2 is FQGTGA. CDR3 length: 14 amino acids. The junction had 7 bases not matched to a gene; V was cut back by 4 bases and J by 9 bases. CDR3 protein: CASSSGQGTGEQFF. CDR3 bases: TGTGCCAGCAGCTCCGGACAGGGGACGGGTGAGCAGTTCTTC.